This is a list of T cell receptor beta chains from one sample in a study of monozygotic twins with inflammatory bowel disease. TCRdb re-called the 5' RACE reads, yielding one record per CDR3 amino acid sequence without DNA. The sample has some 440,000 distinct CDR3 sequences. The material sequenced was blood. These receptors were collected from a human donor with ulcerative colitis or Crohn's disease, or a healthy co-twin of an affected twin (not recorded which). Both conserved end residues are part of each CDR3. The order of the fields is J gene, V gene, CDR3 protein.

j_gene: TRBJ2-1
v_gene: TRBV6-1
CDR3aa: CASGARTVTYNEQFF

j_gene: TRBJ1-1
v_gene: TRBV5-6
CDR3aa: CASSRATEAFF

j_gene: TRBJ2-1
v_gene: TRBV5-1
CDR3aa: CASSLGPNAYNEQFF

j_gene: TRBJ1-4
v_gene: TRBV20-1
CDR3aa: CSARARGGNEKLFF

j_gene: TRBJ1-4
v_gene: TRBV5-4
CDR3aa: CASSPDPEATNEKLFF

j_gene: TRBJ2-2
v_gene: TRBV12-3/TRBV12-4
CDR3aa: CASRRAGVGPGELFF

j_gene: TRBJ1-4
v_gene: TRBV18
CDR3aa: CASSIGPFNEKLFF

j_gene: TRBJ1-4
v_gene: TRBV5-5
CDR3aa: CASSQGSATNEKLFF

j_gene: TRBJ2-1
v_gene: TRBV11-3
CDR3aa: CASSPSRGGHNNEQFF

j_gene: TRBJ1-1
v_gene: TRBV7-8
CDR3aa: CASSFRDTNLNTEAFF

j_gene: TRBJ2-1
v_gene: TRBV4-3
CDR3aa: CASSQERLANEQFF

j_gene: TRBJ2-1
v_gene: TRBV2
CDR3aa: CASSAGTSGSNEQFF

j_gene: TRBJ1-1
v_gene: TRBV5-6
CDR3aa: CASSLIPSGAENTEAFF

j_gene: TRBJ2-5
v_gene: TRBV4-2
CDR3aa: CASSQVLAGFQETQYF

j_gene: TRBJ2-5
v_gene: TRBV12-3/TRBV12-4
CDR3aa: CASSIRTGQQETQYF

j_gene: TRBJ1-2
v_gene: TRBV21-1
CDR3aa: CASSKGGPSYGYTF

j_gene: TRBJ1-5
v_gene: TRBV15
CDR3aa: CATSRVTGGSQPQHF

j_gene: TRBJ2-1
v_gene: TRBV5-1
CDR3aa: CASSPGGGADNEQFF

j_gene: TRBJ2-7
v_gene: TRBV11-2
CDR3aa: CASSLALAGGNEQYF

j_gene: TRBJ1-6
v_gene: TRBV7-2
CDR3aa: CASSANLGGSPLHF

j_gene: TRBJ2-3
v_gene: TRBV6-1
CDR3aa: CASNPAGGLGDTQYF

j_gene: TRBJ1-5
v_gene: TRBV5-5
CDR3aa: CASSSGAPQPQHF

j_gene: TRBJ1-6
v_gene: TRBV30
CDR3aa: CAWRLSGQGSSPLHF

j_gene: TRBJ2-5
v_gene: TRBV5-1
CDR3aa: CASRNGEARETQYF

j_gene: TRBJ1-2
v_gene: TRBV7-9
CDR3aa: CASTQTGRNYGYTF

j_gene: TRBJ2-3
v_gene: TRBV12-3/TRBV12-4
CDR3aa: CASSLGRVTDTQYF

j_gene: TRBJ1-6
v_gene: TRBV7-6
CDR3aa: CASSLGPADNSPLHF

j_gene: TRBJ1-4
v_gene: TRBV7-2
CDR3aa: CASSSLFGEKLFF

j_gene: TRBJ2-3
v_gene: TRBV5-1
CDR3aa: CASSLGTASSTDTQYF

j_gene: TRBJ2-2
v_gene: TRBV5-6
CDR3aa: CASSYASGGDTGELFF

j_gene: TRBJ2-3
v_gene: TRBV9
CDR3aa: CASSFGLGTSTDTQYF

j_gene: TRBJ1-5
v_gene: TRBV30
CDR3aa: CAWSVLQGGQPQHF

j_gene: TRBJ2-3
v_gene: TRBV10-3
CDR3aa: CAISEFGLAETDTQYF

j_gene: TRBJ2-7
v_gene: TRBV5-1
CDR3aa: CASRKEGAEQYF

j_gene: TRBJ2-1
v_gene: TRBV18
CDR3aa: CASSPVGDPYNEQFF

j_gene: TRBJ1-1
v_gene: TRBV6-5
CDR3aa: CASSYGTGTLLRAFF

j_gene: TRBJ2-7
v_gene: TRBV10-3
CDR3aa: CAISEPNQGEQYF

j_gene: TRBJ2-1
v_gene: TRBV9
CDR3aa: CASGTSGANEQFF

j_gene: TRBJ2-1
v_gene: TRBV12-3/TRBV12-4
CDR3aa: CASSPTSGHNEQFF

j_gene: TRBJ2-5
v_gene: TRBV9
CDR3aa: CASSIGLAGTQYQETQYF

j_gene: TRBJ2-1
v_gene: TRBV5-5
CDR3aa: CASSYVRTGDNEQFF

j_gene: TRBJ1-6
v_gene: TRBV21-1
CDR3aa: CASSPRGPSYNSPLHF

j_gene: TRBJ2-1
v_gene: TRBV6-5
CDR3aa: CASMVTGGEQFF

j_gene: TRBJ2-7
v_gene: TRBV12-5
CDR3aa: CASGLVGGSSYEQYF

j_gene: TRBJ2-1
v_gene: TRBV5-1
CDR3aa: CASSLAQRFSYNEQFF

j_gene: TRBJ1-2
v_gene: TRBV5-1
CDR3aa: CASSLILNRHGYTF

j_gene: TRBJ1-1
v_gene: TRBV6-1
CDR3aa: CASSSPSTGDTEAFF

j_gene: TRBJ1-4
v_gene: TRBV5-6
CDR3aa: CASSFDRVEGEKLFF

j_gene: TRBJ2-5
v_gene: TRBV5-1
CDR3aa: CASSLSGTAGETQYF

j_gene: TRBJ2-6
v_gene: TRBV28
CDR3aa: CASSPPGRSGANVLTF

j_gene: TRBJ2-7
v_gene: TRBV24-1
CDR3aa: CATSFQSGVGEQYF

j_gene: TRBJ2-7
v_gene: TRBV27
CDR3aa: CASSLRESNHEQYF

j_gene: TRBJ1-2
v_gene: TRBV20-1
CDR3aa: CSARVPGQAFGGYTF

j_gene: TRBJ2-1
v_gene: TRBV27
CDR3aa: CASSSLGVREGYNEQFF

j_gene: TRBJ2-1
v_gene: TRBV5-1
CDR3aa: CASSREASSYNEQFF

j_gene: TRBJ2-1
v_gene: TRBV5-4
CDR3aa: CASSLGGTGVTYNEQFF